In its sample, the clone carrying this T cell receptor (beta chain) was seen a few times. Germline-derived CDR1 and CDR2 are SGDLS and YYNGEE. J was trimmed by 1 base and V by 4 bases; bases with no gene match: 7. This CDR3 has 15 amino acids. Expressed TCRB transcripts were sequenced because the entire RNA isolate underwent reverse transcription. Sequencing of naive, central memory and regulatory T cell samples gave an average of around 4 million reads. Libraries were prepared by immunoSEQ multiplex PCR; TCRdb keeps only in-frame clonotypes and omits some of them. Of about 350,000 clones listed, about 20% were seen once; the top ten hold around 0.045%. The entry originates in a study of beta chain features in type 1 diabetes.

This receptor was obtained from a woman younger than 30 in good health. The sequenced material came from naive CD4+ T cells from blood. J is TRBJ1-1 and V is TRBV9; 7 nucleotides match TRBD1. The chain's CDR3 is CASSTLTGPNTEAFF. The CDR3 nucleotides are TGTGCCAGCAGCACTCTGACAGGGCCGAACACTGAAGCTTTCTTT.